Following are 25 T cell receptor beta chains from one sample sequenced in a study of a mutant IDH1 vaccine in newly diagnosed glioma. Described time point: baseline, week 1 (first vaccination visit). Treatment given: pre-vaccination baseline after standard-of-care therapy. The repertoire was sequenced with immunoSEQ multiplex PCR; TCRdb's copy has only in-frame clones and lacks some. The sample shows approximately 92,000 clones, about four fifths of them seen only once. The input for sequencing was PBMCs, taken from a glioma patient treated with radiotherapy, temozolomide or both. These receptors were taken from a woman aged 45 to 65 with glioma.

The V and J genes are TRBV7-9 and TRBJ1-6; 7 bases are a match to TRBD1. The CDR3 length is 16 residues. Trimming at V came to 1 base and at J to 4 bases, leaving 4 bases not matched to a gene. The germline V gene encodes CDR1 SEHNR and CDR2 FQNEAQ (reference sequence). The CDR3 sequence: CASSLEGQNYNSPLHF. The CDR3, as DNA: TGTGCCAGCAGCTTAGAGGGACAGAATTATAATTCACCCCTCCACTTT.

This chain links TRBV19 with TRBJ1-5; the D is unclear. The germline V gene encodes CDR1 LNHDA and CDR2 SQIVND (reference sequence). V was cut by 6 bases and J by 1 base, with 13 bases left in between. The length of the CDR3 is 15 residues. CDR3 protein: CASSREGLSNQPQHF. For the CDR3, the DNA is TGTGCCAGTAGCCGGGAGGGTCTAAGCAATCAGCCCCAGCATTTT.

V is TRBV9 and J is TRBJ2-7, with 9 bases matching TRBD1. Per germline, CDR1 SGDLS and CDR2 YYNGEE. The CDR3 is made up of 14 amino acids. Trimming at V came to 4 bases and at J to 0 bases, leaving 2 bases not matched to a gene. This CDR3 is CASSKGQGSYEQYF. The CDR3 region has the DNA TGTGCCAGCAGCAAGGGACAGGGCTCCTACGAGCAGTACTTC.

The chain recombines TRBV7-8 with TRBJ2-7; no firm D call. Trimming stripped 2 bases from V and 3 bases from J, with 14 bases between. This CDR3 region has 15 residues. Looked up from germline, CDR1 is SGHVS and CDR2 is FQNEAQ. The CDR3 spells CASSLWEGPNYEQYF. CDR3 nucleotides: TGTGCCAGCAGCTTATGGGAAGGGCCCAACTACGAGCAGTACTTC. The complete variable domain, with remaining parts taken from reference TRBV7-8 and TRBJ2-7, reads GAGVSQSPRYKVAKRGQDVALRCDPISGHVSLFWYQQALGQGPEFLTYFQNEAQLDKSGLPSDRFFAERPEGSVSTLKIQRTQQEDSAVYLCASSLWEGPNYEQYFGPGTRLTVT.

This clone was observed a few times. J is TRBJ1-1 and V is TRBV10-3; 7 bases line up with TRBD1. The length of the CDR3 is 15 residues. Germline V CDR1 and CDR2: ENHRY, SYGVKD. The J segment lost 4 bases and the V segment lost 0 bases, leaving 5 bases of the junction unmatched. CDR3: CAISESARGGTEAFF. The DNA of the CDR3 is TGTGCCATCAGTGAGTCTGCCAGGGGGGGCACTGAAGCTTTCTTT.

This clone showed up just a few times. The chain's CDR3 is CASSPAGGAGTEAFF. Written as DNA, the CDR3 is TGTGCCAGCAGCCCCGCGGGGGGGGCCGGTACTGAAGCTTTCTTT. The chain couples TRBV7-6 to TRBJ1-1, with D possibly being TRBD1 (6 bases). Germline V gene data show CDR1 as SGHVS and CDR2 as FNYEAQ. The CDR3 runs 15 residues. Trimming took 5 bases from V and 5 from J, leaving 18 bases between them.

V and J are TRBV7-3 and TRBJ2-2; D is ambiguous. V lost 3 bases and J lost 4, with 6 bases in between. CDR3 length: 13 amino acids. The germline CDR1 and CDR2 sequences are SGHTA and FQGTGA. The CDR3 region is CASSFTTTGELFF. Written as DNA, the CDR3 is TGTGCCAGCAGCTTCACTACCACCGGGGAGCTGTTTTTT. The variable domain in full, completed from reference TRBV7-3 and TRBJ2-2, reads GAGVSQTPSNKVTEKGKYVELRCDPISGHTALYWYRQSLGQGPEFLIYFQGTGAADDSGLPNDRFFAVRPEGSVSTLKIQRTERGDSAVYLCASSFTTTGELFFGEGSRLTVL.

The V call is TRBV4-1, the J call TRBJ2-7; 8 nucleotides line up with TRBD1. CDR3 length equals 15 residues. Trimming cost V 5 bases and J 2 bases; bases outside gene matches: 8. CDR1 is MGHRA, CDR2 YSYEKL, per germline. CDR3 DNA sequence: TGCGCCAGCAGCGCGGCCGGGACAGGCACCTACGAGCAGTACTTC. Its protein product is CASSAAGTGTYEQYF.

This clone was picked up one time. The rearrangement links TRBV11-2 to TRBJ1-3; D is ambiguous. The V gene lost 7 bases and the J gene lost 0 bases, with 16 bases spanning the gap. Germline lookup yields CDR1 SGHAT and CDR2 FQNNGV. This CDR3 comprises 16 residues. The CDR3 DNA is TGTGCCAGCAACAAGGCCCAAGGGAGCTCTGGAAACACCATATATTTT. Translation gives CASNKAQGSSGNTIYF.

The chain links TRBV18 to TRBJ2-3; D is undetermined. This CDR3 is built from 14 residues. V was pared by 2 bases and J by 0 bases, with 6 bases between. Looked up from germline, CDR1 is KGHSH and CDR2 is LQKENI. The CDR3 coding sequence is TGTGCCAGCTCACCAGAAGGGAGCACAGATACGCAGTATTTT. It codes for CASSPEGSTDTQYF. The full variable domain, in which reference TRBV18 and TRBJ2-3 provide the parts outside the CDR3, is NAGVMQNPRHLVRRRGQEARLRCSPMKGHSHVYWYRQLPEEGLKFMVYLQKENIIDESGMPKERFSAEFPKEGPSILRIQQVVRGDSAAYFCASSPEGSTDTQYFGPGTRLTVL.

The J gene is TRBJ2-7, the V gene TRBV21-1; no DNA check was done on the table's D call, TRBD2. TRBV21-1 is a known pseudogene. The CDR3 runs 18 residues. CDR3 residues: CASSNQTKVGGRWGEQYF. CDR3 DNA: TGTGCCAGCAGCAATCAGACTAAAGTCGGTGGCAGGTGGGGCGAGCAGTACTTC.

The chain employs TRBV9 and TRBJ2-1, with D perhaps TRBD2 (6 bases). Germline V gene lookup returns CDR1 SGDLS and CDR2 YYNGEE. The CDR3 is made up of 15 amino acids. Trimming took off 5 bases at V and 0 bases at J, with 12 bases between the two ends. CDR3 in DNA: TGTGCCAGCAGGCCGGCGGGATTCTCCTACAATGAGCAGTTCTTC. Translated, it gives CASRPAGFSYNEQFF.

The chain has TRBV9 and TRBJ1-4, with TRBD1 as a possible D gene (6 bases). Germline V gene data show CDR1 as SGDLS and CDR2 as YYNGEE. The CDR3 spans 15 residues. Trimming cost V 0 bases and J 6 bases, with 12 bases left between them. The CDR3, as DNA: TGTGCCAGCAGCGTAGGCGGGGGGCCTCATGAAAAACTGTTTTTT. This translates into CASSVGGGPHEKLFF. Looking up the rest from reference TRBV9 and TRBJ1-4 gives the full variable domain: DSGVTQTPKHLITATGQRVTLRCSPRSGDLSVYWYQQSLDQGLQFLIQYYNGEERAKGNILERFSAQQFPDLHSELNLSSLELGDSALYFCASSVGGGPHEKLFFGSGTQLSVL.

J is TRBJ2-5 and V is TRBV7-5; the table calls TRBD1, which could not be checked here. TRBV7-5 is a pseudogene segment. The length of the CDR3 is 18 residues. Written as DNA, the CDR3 is TGTGCCAGAAGCGCGTCCGGGGGTCCGGACAGGGGGTCGGAGACCCAGTACTTC. Amino acids: CARSASGGPDRGSETQYF.

CDR3 amino acids: CASSPQGHTIYF. The CDR3 coding sequence is TGTGCCAGCAGCCCCCAGGGACACACCATATATTTT. The rearrangement links TRBV14 to TRBJ1-3; D may be TRBD1 (5 bases). This CDR3 region has 12 residues. Germline values: CDR1 SGHDN, CDR2 FVKESK. The ends were cut back, 4 bases at V and 8 bases at J, with 9 bases in the middle.

The genes are TRBV4-3 and TRBJ1-2; D is possibly TRBD1 (5 bases). Per the germline V gene, CDR1 is LGHNA and CDR2 is YSLEER. Trimming pared 0 bases from V and 4 bases from J, leaving 9 bases between. CDR3 length: 14 amino acids. The CDR3 here is CASSQDGQGYGYTF. In DNA form, the CDR3 reads TGCGCCAGCAGCCAAGATGGCCAGGGCTATGGCTACACCTTC.

The rearrangement links TRBV5-6 to TRBJ2-7; tentatively, D is TRBD1 (7 bases). The germline V and J ends were trimmed by 4 bases and 6 bases, with 17 bases remaining between them. Germline-derived CDR1 and CDR2 are SGHDT and YYEEEE. The CDR3 is 14 amino acids. Here the CDR3 DNA reads TGTGCCAGCAGCAGGCGGGACAGCTTCGGCGAGCAGTACTTC. Translating it yields CASSRRDSFGEQYF.

V gene TRBV22-1 combines with J gene TRBJ1-1; TRBD1, as called in the table, went unchecked against the DNA. TRBV22-1 is annotated as a pseudogene. CDR3 length equals 17 residues. CDR3 bases: TGTCCTGGGAGCCTAAGGTCGTGGTACAGGATTAACACTGAAGCTTTCTTT. It encodes CPGSLRSWYRINTEAFF.

The table lists this clone with a count of one. The chain employs TRBV19 and TRBJ2-1; TRBD2 matches at 10 bases. J gave up 6 bases and V 10 bases, and 12 bases lay outside the gene matches. The CDR3 has 15 amino acids. Germline V gene sequence: CDR1 LNHDA, CDR2 SQIVND (reference sequence). The CDR3 coding sequence is TGTGCCACGGGGGTAGCGGGGGGCTTGCTCAATGAGCAGTTCTTC. Its protein is CATGVAGGLLNEQFF.

This clone was counted a few times. The rearrangement joins TRBV30 to TRBJ2-6; D ambiguous. Trimming shortened V by 3 bases and J by 1 base, and 4 bases separated the two germline ends. The CDR3 runs 13 residues. The germline V gene encodes CDR1 GTSNPN and CDR2 SVGIG (reference sequence). As DNA, the CDR3 is TGTGCCTGGAGGGATTCTGGGGCCAACGTCCTGACTTTC. Translating gives CAWRDSGANVLTF.

This rearrangement joins TRBV4-2 to TRBJ2-2; a weak D match, TRBD1 (6 bases). Germline CDR1 LGHNA, CDR2 YNFKEQ. The CDR3 sequence is 16 residues long. The V and J ends lost 4 bases and 0 bases respectively, with 12 bases between them. The CDR3 sequence is CASSPSEGANTGELFF. For the CDR3, the DNA is TGTGCCAGCAGCCCTAGTGAGGGGGCGAACACCGGGGAGCTGTTTTTT.

The sample holds a few counts of this clone. A junction boundary mismatches the germline segment, possibly from a read error. V usage is TRBV19 and J usage is TRBJ1-1; the D gene is possibly TRBD1 (5 bases). Germline-derived CDR1 and CDR2 are LNHDA and SQIVND (reference sequence). The CDR3 has 13 amino acids. DNA for the CDR3: TGTGCCAGTAGTCTAGACCCGGGTCAGGGAGCTTTCTTT. It translates to CASSLDPGQGAFF.

Only one count was recorded for this clone. The rearrangement joins TRBV6-5 to TRBJ2-2; TRBD2 is a possible D gene (5 bases). Trimming removed 7 bases from V and 7 bases from J, with 13 bases in between. CDR3 length equals 13 residues. Germline V gene lookup returns CDR1 MNHEY and CDR2 SVGAGI. In DNA form, the CDR3 reads TGTGCCAGCACCATCGGAGGTAGCGGGGAGCTGTTTTTT. Translating it yields CASTIGGSGELFF.

The chain carries TRBV4-3 and TRBJ2-3; TRBD2 aligns across 10 bases. Per the germline V gene, CDR1 is LGHNA and CDR2 is YSLEER. The CDR3 runs 19 residues. Unmatched junction bases numbered 16, after V lost 0 bases and J lost 7 bases. The CDR3 loop reads CASSQDRVAGGRRLNTQYF. CDR3 bases: TGCGCCAGCAGCCAAGATCGGGTAGCGGGGGGCAGGCGGTTGAATACGCAGTATTTT.

The chain carries TRBV2 and TRBJ1-4; perhaps TRBD1 as D (6 bases). Trimming removed 6 bases at V and 2 bases at J, with 10 bases between. This CDR3 spans 14 amino acids. CDR1 and CDR2 (germline): SNHLY, FYNNEI. The CDR3, as DNA: TGTGCCAGCAGCAGACAGGTGACTAATGAAAAACTGTTTTTT. Residues: CASSRQVTNEKLFF.